This entry describes one T cell receptor (beta chain). CDR3 length: 15 amino acids. The germline V gene has CDR1 PRHDT and CDR2 FYEKMQ (reference sequence). Trimming took 1 base from V and 0 from J, leaving 9 bases between them. The data are from a study of blood T cell repertoires in COVID-19. Study overall: The United States, Italy and Spain were the sources of the acute and convalescent COVID-19 samples. PBMCs, B-cell-depleted T cells, or T cells were the source of the cDNA or gDNA that made up the material.

Generated by immunoSEQ multiplex PCR, the TCRdb table keeps only in-frame clones and is missing some. There are 140,000 or so clones in the sample; 80% to 90% occur only once, and around 3.3% lies in the top ten. V gene TRBV13 combines with J gene TRBJ1-2; no clear D gene. The TCR sequence derives from a woman aged 60-75 years with active COVID-19. The specimen was peripheral blood. The CDR3 DNA reads as TGTGCCAGCAGCTTAGTCCTCAGCGCTAACTATGGCTACACCTTC. Amino acids: CASSLVLSANYGYTF.